These 26 T cell receptor beta chains came from one sample sequenced in a study of cytomegalovirus exposure and HLA in healthy donors. The PCR made use of 60 Vbeta and 13 Jbeta primers. Clones were read by immunoSEQ multiplex PCR, and TCRdb kept only the in-frame ones, dropping some. Here the sample spans about 200,000 clones, around 73% being singletons. Sequences were obtained from PBMCs. The receptors originated from a woman aged 30 to 39 in good health and CMV-seronegative.

The chain recombines TRBV2 with TRBJ2-7; 8 bases map to TRBD2. Germline CDR1 and CDR2: SNHLY and FYNNEI. The CDR3 totals 16 residues. J gave up 3 bases and V 6 bases, and 13 bases lay outside the gene matches. CDR3 sequence reads: CASRAYRGGKDYEQYF. CDR3 nucleotide sequence: TGTGCCAGCAGGGCATACCGGGGGGGTAAGGACTACGAGCAGTACTTC.

This sequence joins TRBV18 and TRBJ1-2; 9 bases are shared with TRBD1. CDR3 length equals 15 residues. The junction had 7 bases not matched to a gene; V was cut back by 3 bases and J by 5 bases. Germline assignment: CDR1 KGHSH and CDR2 LQKENI. The CDR3 loop reads CASSPSGTGWYGYTF. The CDR3 nucleotides read TGTGCCAGCTCACCCTCCGGGACAGGGTGGTATGGCTACACCTTC.

The rearrangement links TRBV2 to TRBJ1-1; TRBD1 is a possible D gene (6 bases). The CDR3 has 14 amino acids. Germline-derived CDR1 and CDR2 are SNHLY and FYNNEI. V was pared by 5 bases and J by 4 bases, with 14 bases between. The CDR3 nucleotides read TGTGCCAGCAGTTCTCAGGGGTTGAGCACTGAAGCTTTCTTT. It translates to CASSSQGLSTEAFF. Filled out from reference TRBV2 and TRBJ1-1, the complete variable domain reads EPEVTQTPSHQVTQMGQEVILRCVPISNHLYFYWYRQILGQKVEFLVSFYNNEISEKSEIFDDQFSVERPDGSNFTLKIRSTKLEDSAMYFCASSSQGLSTEAFFGQGTRLTVV.

This chain links TRBV7-8 with TRBJ1-5, with a weak D call TRBD1 (5 bases). V was clipped by 3 bases and J by 3 bases, with 15 bases between them. CDR3 length: 16 residues. CDR1 SGHVS and CDR2 FQNEAQ come from the germline V gene. CDR3 region: CASSFPRGRFNQPQHF. The CDR3, as DNA: TGTGCCAGCAGCTTCCCTCGGGGGAGGTTCAATCAGCCCCAGCATTTT.

This clone was seen just once. V is TRBV10-3 and J is TRBJ2-7, with 8 bases that match TRBD1. The junction had 4 bases not matched to a gene; V was cut back by 3 bases and J by 3 bases. This CDR3 has 14 residues. CDR1 is ENHRY and CDR2 is SYGVKD in the germline V gene. The CDR3 bases are TGTGCCATCAGTGACCGGGACAGGTTCTACGAGCAGTACTTC. This gives the protein CAISDRDRFYEQYF.

This chain links TRBV15 with TRBJ1-4, with no clear D. CDR3 size: 16 residues. V was trimmed by 0 bases and J by 5 bases, leaving 13 bases between them. Germline V lookup: CDR1 LNHNV, CDR2 YYDKDF (reference sequence). The CDR3 bases are TGTGCCACCAGCAGAGATGGGTGGGTGGAGAATGAAAAACTGTTTTTT. Translation: CATSRDGWVENEKLFF. Full variable domain (remainder filled in from reference TRBV15 and TRBJ1-4): DAMVIQNPRYQVTQFGKPVTLSCSQTLNHNVMYWYQQKSSQAPKLLFHYYDKDFNNEADTPDNFQSRRPNTSFCFLDIRSPGLGDTAMYLCATSRDGWVENEKLFFGSGTQLSVL.

The chain carries TRBV5-4 and TRBJ1-2, with 7 bases identical to TRBD1. The CDR3 is 15 residues long. Germline CDR1 reads SGHNT; CDR2 reads YYREEE (reference sequence). J lost 2 bases, V lost 4 bases, and 8 bases had no gene match. DNA of the CDR3: TGTGCCAGCAGCGATACCGGGACAGCCAACTATGGCTACACCTTC. Amino acids: CASSDTGTANYGYTF.

The chain couples TRBV6-1 to TRBJ2-5, with no clear D. The closer fit of TRBJ2-7 to the DNA end suggests the J call may be wrong. This CDR3 has 12 residues. Germline V CDR1 and CDR2: MNHNS, SASEGT. The CDR3: CASSYPDYEQYF. CDR3 bases: TGTGCCAGCAGTTATCCGGACTACGAGCAGTACTTC.

The rearrangement uses TRBV28 and TRBJ2-7, with 8 bases identical to TRBD1. The trim removed 6 bases at V and 7 bases at J, leaving 14 bases unmatched. The CDR3 runs to 15 residues. Germline V gene sequence: CDR1 MDHEN, CDR2 SYDVKM. In DNA, the CDR3 is TGTGCCAGCAGCACCTTCGGACAGGGCCTAGGGGAGCAGTACTTC. This encodes CASSTFGQGLGEQYF.

The V gene is TRBV30, the J gene TRBJ1-2; weak D call: TRBD1 (5 bases). V lost 3 bases, J lost 5 bases, and 19 bases lay in between. The CDR3 loop spans 15 amino acids. CDR1 is GTSNPN and CDR2 is SVGIG in the germline V gene (reference sequence). This chain's CDR3 is CAWRVRGWGGYGYTF. The CDR3 region has the DNA TGTGCCTGGAGGGTCAGAGGGTGGGGGGGGTATGGCTACACCTTC. Drawing the rest from reference TRBV30 and TRBJ1-2, the complete variable domain is SQTIHQWPATLVQPVGSPLSLECTVEGTSNPNLYWYRQAAGRGLQLLFYSVGIGQISSEVPQNLSASRPQDRQFILSSKKLLLSDSGFYLCAWRVRGWGGYGYTFGSGTRLTVV.

The chain links TRBV4-1 to TRBJ2-3; D might be TRBD2 (6 bases). Germline V gives CDR1 MGHRA, CDR2 YSYEKL. V gave up 0 bases and J gave up 2 bases, with 12 bases separating them. The CDR3 is made up of 16 amino acids. The DNA for the CDR3 is TGCGCCAGCAGCCAAGAACAGCGGGTGGACACAGATACGCAGTATTTT. It encodes CASSQEQRVDTDTQYF.

This clone was seen once. The rearrangement links TRBV19 to TRBJ2-2; D unclear. V lost 6 bases, J lost 1 base, and 12 bases lay in between. The CDR3 spans 15 residues. Germline V gives CDR1 LNHDA, CDR2 SQIVND (reference sequence). This CDR3 reads CASSPTERNTGELFF. CDR3 nucleotides: TGTGCCAGTAGCCCGACGGAGAGGAACACCGGGGAGCTGTTTTTT.

CDR3 in amino acids: CATSTGNNEKLFF. For the CDR3, the DNA is TGTGCCACCAGCACAGGGAATAATGAAAAACTGTTTTTT. The chain couples TRBV15 to TRBJ1-4; D may be TRBD1 (5 bases). This CDR3 is 13 amino acids long. CDR1 and CDR2 from the germline V gene are LNHNV and YYDKDF (reference sequence). V shed 4 bases and J shed 4 bases, with 7 bases lying between them.

This clone appeared a single time. This chain links TRBV28 with TRBJ2-7, with D perhaps TRBD2 (7 bases). V was shortened by 5 bases and J by 2 bases, with 13 bases between the two germline ends. CDR3 length equals 14 residues. Germline-derived CDR1 and CDR2 are MDHEN and SYDVKM. CDR3 region: CASSLRGGTYEQYF. CDR3 nucleotides: TGTGCCAGCAGTCTAAGGGGGGGTACCTACGAGCAGTACTTC. The full variable domain, with the rest looked up from reference TRBV28 and TRBJ2-7, is DVKVTQSSRYLVKRTGEKVFLECVQDMDHENMFWYRQDPGLGLRLIYFSYDVKMKEKGDIPEGYSVSREKKERFSLILESASTNQTSMYLCASSLRGGTYEQYFGPGTRLTVT.

V and J are TRBV28 and TRBJ2-3; D remains ambiguous. Germline loops: CDR1 MDHEN, CDR2 SYDVKM. V gave up 5 bases and J gave up 6 bases, with 9 bases separating them. This CDR3 is built from 12 residues. This chain's CDR3 is CASSRRIDTQYF. In nucleotides, the CDR3 is TGTGCCAGCAGTCGCAGGATCGATACGCAGTATTTT.

The CDR3 protein is CAWSPLYEQYF. The DNA of the CDR3 is TGTGCCTGGAGTCCCCTCTACGAGCAGTACTTC. The chain is built from TRBV30 and TRBJ2-7; D gene ambiguous. Germline V gives CDR1 GTSNPN, CDR2 SVGIG (reference sequence). Between the trimmed V and J ends, which lost 2 bases and 3 bases, there was a span of 5 bases. The CDR3 runs 11 residues.

In its sample, this clone was seen once. The rearrangement links TRBV5-6 to TRBJ2-3; a weak D match, TRBD1 (6 bases). The germline gives CDR1 SGHDT, CDR2 YYEEEE. Trimming removed 4 bases from V and 1 base from J, with 13 bases in between. This CDR3 comprises 15 residues. CDR3: CASSLIQGGTDTQYF. The CDR3 DNA reads as TGTGCCAGCAGCCTGATACAGGGAGGCACAGATACGCAGTATTTT.

About this clone itself: At one end, the junction sequence differs from germline, possibly due to a read error. The V and J genes are TRBV10-3 and TRBJ1-2; D not certain. The CDR3 covers 12 residues. Germline-derived CDR1 and CDR2 are ENHRY and SYGVKD. The CDR3 is CAISGEDYGYPF. The DNA for the CDR3 is TGTGCCATCTCCGGAGAGGACTATGGCTACCCCTTC.

The chain has TRBV28 and TRBJ1-2, with 8 positions matching TRBD1. This CDR3 spans 13 amino acids. V lost 3 bases, J lost 6 bases, and 3 bases stayed unmatched. Germline V gene sequence: CDR1 MDHEN, CDR2 SYDVKM. The CDR3: CASSFRGHNGYTF. The CDR3 coding sequence is TGTGCCAGCAGTTTCAGGGGGCATAATGGCTACACCTTC.

J is TRBJ2-1 and V is TRBV19; weak D call: TRBD2 (5 bases). The V gene lost 3 bases and the J gene lost 9 bases, with 15 bases spanning the gap. Germline CDR1 is LNHDA and CDR2 is SQIVND (reference sequence). This CDR3 comprises 14 residues. The CDR3 region is CASSMVKRLPEQFF. The CDR3 nucleotides read TGTGCCAGTAGTATGGTCAAGCGGCTCCCTGAGCAGTTCTTC.

The V and J genes are TRBV5-1 and TRBJ1-2; D remains unclear. CDR1 and CDR2 (germline): SGHRS, YFSETQ. V lost 2 bases to trimming and J lost 7 bases, with 12 bases between them. CDR3 size: 13 residues. In nucleotides, the CDR3 is TGCGCCAGCAGCTTTGCGGCCGCGAGTGGCTACACCTTC. It specifies CASSFAAASGYTF.

This chain uses TRBV10-1 with TRBJ2-1; possible D gene TRBD2, 6 bases. The CDR3 totals 20 residues. Germline V lookup: CDR1 WNHNN, CDR2 SYGVQD (reference sequence). The ends were cut back, 6 bases at V and 9 bases at J, with 36 bases in the middle. The CDR3: CASREQRLEHLRTDTAEQFF. Written as DNA, the CDR3 is TGCGCCAGCAGGGAACAAAGACTAGAGCACTTGAGAACCGATACGGCTGAGCAGTTCTTC.

The CDR3 nucleotides read TGCGCCAGCAGCCAAGTTCAAGGACGCCCGCGGAGGGAGCAGTTCTTC. Translation gives CASSQVQGRPRREQFF. This chain uses TRBV4-1 with TRBJ2-1, with D maybe TRBD2 (5 bases). This CDR3 is 16 amino acids long. CDR1 is MGHRA, CDR2 YSYEKL, per germline. V was pared by 1 base and J by 10 bases, with 20 bases between.

V is TRBV18 and J is TRBJ2-1; D is perhaps TRBD1 (5 bases). CDR3 length: 17 residues. The germline V gene has CDR1 KGHSH and CDR2 LQKENI. The V end lost 0 bases, the J end lost 9 bases, and 21 bases lay between the germline ends. The CDR3 is CASSPPVDSKDFGEQFF. The CDR3 DNA reads TGTGCCAGCTCACCACCGGTCGACAGTAAAGATTTCGGTGAGCAGTTCTTC. Together with reference TRBV18 and TRBJ2-1, the CDR3 gives the full variable domain: NAGVMQNPRHLVRRRGQEARLRCSPMKGHSHVYWYRQLPEEGLKFMVYLQKENIIDESGMPKERFSAEFPKEGPSILRIQQVVRGDSAAYFCASSPPVDSKDFGEQFFGPGTRLTVL.

The chain has TRBV7-9 and TRBJ2-3; 9 positions match TRBD1. Looked up from germline, CDR1 is SEHNR and CDR2 is FQNEAQ (reference sequence). The CDR3 loop spans 15 amino acids. The ends lost 2 bases at V and 4 bases at J; junction bases unmatched: 4. This chain's CDR3 is CASSLPGQGSDTQYF. DNA for the CDR3: TGTGCCAGCAGCTTACCGGGACAGGGATCAGATACGCAGTATTTT. The full variable domain, its missing parts supplied by reference TRBV7-9 and TRBJ2-3, is DTGVSQNPRHKITKRGQNVTFRCDPISEHNRLYWYRQTLGQGPEFLTYFQNEAQLEKSRLLSDRFSAERPKGSFSTLEIQRTEQGDSAMYLCASSLPGQGSDTQYFGPGTRLTVL.

The J gene is TRBJ2-3, the V gene TRBV5-1; 8 bases map to TRBD2. The germline V gene has CDR1 SGHRS and CDR2 YFSETQ. The CDR3 sequence is 16 residues long. J was trimmed by 2 bases and V by 4 bases; bases with no gene match: 9. CDR3 sequence reads: CASSPRSGRATDTQYF. For the CDR3, the DNA is TGCGCCAGCAGCCCAAGGAGCGGGAGAGCCACAGATACGCAGTATTTT.